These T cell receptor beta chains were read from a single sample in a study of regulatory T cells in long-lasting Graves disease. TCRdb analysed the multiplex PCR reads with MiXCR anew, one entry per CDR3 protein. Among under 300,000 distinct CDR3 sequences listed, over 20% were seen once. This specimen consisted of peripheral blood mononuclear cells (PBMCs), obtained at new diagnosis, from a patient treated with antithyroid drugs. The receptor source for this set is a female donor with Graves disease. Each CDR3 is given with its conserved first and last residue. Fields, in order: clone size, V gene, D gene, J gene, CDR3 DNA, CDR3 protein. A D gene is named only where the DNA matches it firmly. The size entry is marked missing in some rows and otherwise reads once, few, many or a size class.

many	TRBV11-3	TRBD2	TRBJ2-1	TGTGCCAGCAGCCCGCGGGAGAATGAGCAGTTCTTC	CASSPRENEQFF
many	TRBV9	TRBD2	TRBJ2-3	TGTGCCAGCAGCCCTTCGGGGGGGGCCACAGATACGCAGTATTTT	CASSPSGGATDTQYF
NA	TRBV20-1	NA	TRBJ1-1	TGCAGTGCTAGAGACAGGACAGAGAACACTGAAGCTTTCTTT	CSARDRTENTEAFF
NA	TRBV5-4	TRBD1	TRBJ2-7	TGTGCCAGCAGCGGAGACTCCGGGACAGCGCCCTACGAGCAGTACTTC	CASSGDSGTAPYEQYF
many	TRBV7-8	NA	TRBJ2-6	TGTGCCAGCACCAATCCCGGATACGGGTCTGGGGCCAACGTCCTGACTTTC	CASTNPGYGSGANVLTF
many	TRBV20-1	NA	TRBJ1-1	TGCAGAGCAGCCCTAGAGAACACTGAGGCTTTCTTT	CRAALENTEAFF
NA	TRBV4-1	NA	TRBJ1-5	TGCGCCAGCAGCAATCCTGTTAGCAATCAGCCCCAGCATTTT	CASSNPVSNQPQHF
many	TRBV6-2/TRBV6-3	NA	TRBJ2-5	TGTGCCAGCAGTTATGGAAAAGAGACCCAGTACTTC	CASSYGKETQYF
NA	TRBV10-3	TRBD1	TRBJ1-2	TGTGCCATCAGTGAGCGACAGGGGGCAGACCAGGATTATGGCTACACCTTT	CAISERQGADQDYGYTF
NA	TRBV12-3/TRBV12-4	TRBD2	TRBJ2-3	TGTGCCAGCAGTCTAGGACTAGCCGCGCTCACAGATACGCAGTATTTT	CASSLGLAALTDTQYF
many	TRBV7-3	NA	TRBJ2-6	TGTGCCAGCAGCTCGACAGGCGACTCTGGGGCCAACGTCCTGACTTTC	CASSSTGDSGANVLTF
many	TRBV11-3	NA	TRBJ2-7	TGTGCCAGCAGCTCTCAGGGACACGAGCAGTACTTC	CASSSQGHEQYF
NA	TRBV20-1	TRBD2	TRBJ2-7	TGCAGTGCTAGGCCCGGGAGGGGTGGGGCCTACGAGCAGTACTTC	CSARPGRGGAYEQYF
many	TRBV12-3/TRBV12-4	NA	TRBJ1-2	TGTGCCAGCAGTTTATTCCAGGGGAAAGTTTATGGCTACACCTTC	CASSLFQGKVYGYTF
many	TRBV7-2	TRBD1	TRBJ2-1	TGTGCCAGCAGCACCTATGGGGGACAGGGAACGTTCTTC	CASSTYGGQGTFF
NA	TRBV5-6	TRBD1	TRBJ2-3	TGTGCCAGCAGCCAACAGGGGGCGAGGACAGATACGCAGTATTTT	CASSQQGARTDTQYF
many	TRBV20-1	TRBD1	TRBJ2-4	TGCAGTGCTACAAACTACATTGGGACAGTAATAAACATTCAGTACTTC	CSATNYIGTVINIQYF
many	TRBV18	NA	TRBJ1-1	TGTGCCAGCTCACCACTTAAGGGAGCTGAAGCTTTCTTT	CASSPLKGAEAFF
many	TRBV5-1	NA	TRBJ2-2	TGCGCCAGCAGCTTGGAGCGAGGAACCGGGGAGCTGTTTTTT	CASSLERGTGELFF
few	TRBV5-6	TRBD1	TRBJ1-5	TGTGCCAGCAGCCGTACAGGGGCCCTCAATCAGCCCCAGCATTTT	CASSRTGALNQPQHF
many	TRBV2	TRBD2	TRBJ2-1	TGTGCCAGCAGGGGGGAGCTAGCGGGGGAGCAGTTCTTC	CASRGELAGEQFF
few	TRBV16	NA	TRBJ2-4	TGTGCCAGCAGCCAATCCCCTGATTCGGCGGGTTACTTC	CASSQSPDSAGYF
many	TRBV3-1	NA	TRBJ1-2	TGTGCCAGCAGCCAAGATGGGGTTCGCTATGGCTACACCTTC	CASSQDGVRYGYTF
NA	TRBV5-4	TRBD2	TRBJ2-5	TGTGCCAGCAGGCAAACTAGCGGGGGAGGGGAGACCCAGTACTTC	CASRQTSGGGETQYF
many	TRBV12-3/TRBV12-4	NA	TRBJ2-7	TGTGCCAGCAGTCTACCCGACGGACGTAGGAGCTCCTACGAGCAGTACTTC	CASSLPDGRRSSYEQYF
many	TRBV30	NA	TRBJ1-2	TGTGCCTGGAGTGTACGTAGGATCACAGAGTATGGCTACACCTTC	CAWSVRRITEYGYTF
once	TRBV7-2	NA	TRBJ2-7	TGTGCCAGCAGCCCTCAGATAGGCTCCTACGAGCAGTACTTC	CASSPQIGSYEQYF
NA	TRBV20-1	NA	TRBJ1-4	TGCAGTGCTAGAAGGGGAGGGGGGACAACTAATGAAAAACTGTTTTTT	CSARRGGGTTNEKLFF
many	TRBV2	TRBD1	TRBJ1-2	TGTGCCAGCACAAGACAGGGCGGTGGCTACACCTTC	CASTRQGGGYTF
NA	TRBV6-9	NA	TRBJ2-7	TGTGCCAGCAGTTCCTATGGTGGGGAGCAGTACTTC	CASSSYGGEQYF
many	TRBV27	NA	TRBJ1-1	TGTGCCAGCAGATCGCTGATGAATGAAGCTTTCTTT	CASRSLMNEAFF
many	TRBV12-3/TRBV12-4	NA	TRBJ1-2	TGTGCCAGCAGTTTAGGGGGGCCGAGGGGCTACACCTTC	CASSLGGPRGYTF
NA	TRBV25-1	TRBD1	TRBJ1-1	TGTGCCAGCACGCAGACAGGGGTGAACACTGAAGCTTTCTTT	CASTQTGVNTEAFF
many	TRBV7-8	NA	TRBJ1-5	TGTGCCAGCAGCTTGGCCCCGGGCAATCAGCCCCAGCATTTT	CASSLAPGNQPQHF
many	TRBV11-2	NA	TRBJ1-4	TGTGCCAGCAGCTCTTCCCGGGGGGGGAATGAAAAACTGTTTTTT	CASSSSRGGNEKLFF
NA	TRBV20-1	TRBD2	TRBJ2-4	TGCAGTGCTAGGTTGCGGCTAGCGGGGGGGGGAAACATTCAGTACTTC	CSARLRLAGGGNIQYF
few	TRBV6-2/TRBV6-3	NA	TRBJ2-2	TGTGCCAGCGAGGGCACCAACACCGGGGAGCTGTTTTTT	CASEGTNTGELFF
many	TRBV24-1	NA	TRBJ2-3	TGTGCCACCAGTGACCCCGGGTCTATCGATACGCAGTATTTT	CATSDPGSIDTQYF
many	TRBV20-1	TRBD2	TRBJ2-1	TGCAGTGCTAGAGAGTACAACGGGGGGGGCAATGAGCAGTTCTTC	CSAREYNGGGNEQFF
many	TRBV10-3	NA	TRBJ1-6	TGTGCCATCAGGCGGGGAGTCAATTCACCCCTCCACTTT	CAIRRGVNSPLHF
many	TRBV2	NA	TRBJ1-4	TGTGCCAGCAGAGCCTATCGGGGGAATAATGAAAAACTGTTTTTT	CASRAYRGNNEKLFF
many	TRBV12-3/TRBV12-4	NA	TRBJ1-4	TGTGCCAGCAGCTACGGCGGGGAAAAACTGTTTTTT	CASSYGGEKLFF
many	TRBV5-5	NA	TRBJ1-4	TGTGCCAGCAGCTTGGAGGGGAAACGGGGGGAAAAACTGTTTTTT	CASSLEGKRGEKLFF
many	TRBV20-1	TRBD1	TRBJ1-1	TGCAGTGCTCCCTGGACAGGGGGGAACACTGAAGCTTTCTTT	CSAPWTGGNTEAFF
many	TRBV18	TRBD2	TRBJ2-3	TGTGCCAGCTCGGGGACTAGCGGGGGCGGCACAGATACGCAGTATTTT	CASSGTSGGGTDTQYF
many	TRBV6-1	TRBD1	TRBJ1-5	TGTGCCAGCAGTGGGTGGGGACAGGGCTACAATCAGCCCCAGCATTTT	CASSGWGQGYNQPQHF
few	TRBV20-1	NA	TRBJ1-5	TGCAGTGCCGAATTGGGCAGGGGCGATCAGCCCCAGCATTTT	CSAELGRGDQPQHF
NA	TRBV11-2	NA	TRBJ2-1	TGTGCCAGCAGCTTAGTTCTTAGTTCAGGGCAGTTCTTC	CASSLVLSSGQFF
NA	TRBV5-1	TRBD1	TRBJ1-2	TGCGCCAGCAGCCCAGAACCGGGACAGCCCTATGGCTACACCTTC	CASSPEPGQPYGYTF
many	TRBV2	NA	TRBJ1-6	TGTGCCAGCAAGGTACAGGGCCTTTCACCCCTCCACTTT	CASKVQGLSPLHF
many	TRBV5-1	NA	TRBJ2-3	TGCGCCAGCAGCTCGACCCCGGGGAAAACAGATACGCAGTATTTT	CASSSTPGKTDTQYF
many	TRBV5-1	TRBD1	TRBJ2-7	TGCGCCAGCTACAGGGGCGATGAAGTCTACGAGCAGTACTTC	CASYRGDEVYEQYF
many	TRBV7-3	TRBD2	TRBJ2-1	TGTGCCAGCAGCAAGGGGACTAGCGGGAGAAGCGCCTACAATGAGCAGTTCTTC	CASSKGTSGRSAYNEQFF
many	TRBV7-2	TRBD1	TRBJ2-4	TGTGCCAGCAGCTTAGTTGGGGGGACAGGAGGGAGAAACATTCAGTACTTC	CASSLVGGTGGRNIQYF
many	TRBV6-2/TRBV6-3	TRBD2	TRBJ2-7	TGTGCCAGCACCGATCCTAGCGGCAGCTCCTACGAGCAGTACTTC	CASTDPSGSSYEQYF
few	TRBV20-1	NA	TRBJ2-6	TGCAGTGCTAGAGGTTATGGGCCTGTCTCTGGGGCCAACGTCCTGACTTTC	CSARGYGPVSGANVLTF
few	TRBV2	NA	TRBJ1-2	TGTGCCACCTGGGATGGCTATGGCTACACCTTC	CATWDGYGYTF
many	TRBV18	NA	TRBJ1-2	TGTGCCAGCTCACCACAGGGGAATAACTATGGCTACACCTTC	CASSPQGNNYGYTF
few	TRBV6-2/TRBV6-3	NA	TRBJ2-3	TGTGCCAGCAGAGCCTATGGGACCGCAGATACGCAGTATTTT	CASRAYGTADTQYF
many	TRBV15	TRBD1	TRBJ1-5	TGTGCCACCAGCAGAGATCGGGGACAGGGTCGGCCCCAGCATTTT	CATSRDRGQGRPQHF